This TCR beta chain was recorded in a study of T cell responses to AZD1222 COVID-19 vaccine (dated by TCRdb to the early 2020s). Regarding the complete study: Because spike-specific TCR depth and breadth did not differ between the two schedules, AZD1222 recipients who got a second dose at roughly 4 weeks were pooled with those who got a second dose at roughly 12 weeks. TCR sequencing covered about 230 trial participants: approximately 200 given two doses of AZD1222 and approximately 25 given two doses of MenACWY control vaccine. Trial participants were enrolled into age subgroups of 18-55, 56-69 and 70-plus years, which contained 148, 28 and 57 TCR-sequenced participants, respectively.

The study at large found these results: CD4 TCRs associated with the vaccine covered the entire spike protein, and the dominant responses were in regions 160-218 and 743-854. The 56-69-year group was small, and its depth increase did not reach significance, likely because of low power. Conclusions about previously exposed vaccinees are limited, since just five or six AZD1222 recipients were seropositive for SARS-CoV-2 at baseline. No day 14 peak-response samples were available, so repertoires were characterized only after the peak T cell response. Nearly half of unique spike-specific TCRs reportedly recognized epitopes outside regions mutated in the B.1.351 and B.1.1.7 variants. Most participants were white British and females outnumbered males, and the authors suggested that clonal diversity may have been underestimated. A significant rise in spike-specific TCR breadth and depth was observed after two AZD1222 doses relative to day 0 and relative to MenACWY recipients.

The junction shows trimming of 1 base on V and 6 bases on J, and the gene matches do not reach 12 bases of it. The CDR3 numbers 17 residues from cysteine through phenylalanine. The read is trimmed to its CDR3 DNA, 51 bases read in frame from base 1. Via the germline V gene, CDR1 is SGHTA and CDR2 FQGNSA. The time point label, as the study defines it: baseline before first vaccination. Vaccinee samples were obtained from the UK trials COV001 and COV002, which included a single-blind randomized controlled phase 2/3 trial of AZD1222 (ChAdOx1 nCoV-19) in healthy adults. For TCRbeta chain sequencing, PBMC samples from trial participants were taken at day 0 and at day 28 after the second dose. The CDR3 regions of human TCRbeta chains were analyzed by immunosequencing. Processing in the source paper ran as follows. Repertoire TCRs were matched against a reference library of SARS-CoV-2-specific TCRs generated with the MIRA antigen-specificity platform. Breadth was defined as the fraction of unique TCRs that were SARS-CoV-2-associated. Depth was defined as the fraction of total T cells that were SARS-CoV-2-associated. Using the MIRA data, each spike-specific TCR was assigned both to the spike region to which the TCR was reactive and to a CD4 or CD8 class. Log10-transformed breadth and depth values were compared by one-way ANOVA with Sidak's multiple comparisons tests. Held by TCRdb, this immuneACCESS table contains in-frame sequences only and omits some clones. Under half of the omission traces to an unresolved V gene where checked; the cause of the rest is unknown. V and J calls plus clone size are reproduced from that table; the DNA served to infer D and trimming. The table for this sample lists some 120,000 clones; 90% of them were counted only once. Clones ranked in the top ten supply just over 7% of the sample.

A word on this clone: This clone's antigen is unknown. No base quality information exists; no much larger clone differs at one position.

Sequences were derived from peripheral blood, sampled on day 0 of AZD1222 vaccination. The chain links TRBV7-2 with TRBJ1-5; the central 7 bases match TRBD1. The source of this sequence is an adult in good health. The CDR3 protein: CASSLEVQGLSIQPQHF. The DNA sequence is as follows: TGTGCCAGCAGCTTAGAGGTACAGGGGCTATCAATTCAGCCCCAGCATTTT.